The sequence of this TCR beta chain was determined in a study of OX40 agonist ivuxolimab in advanced cancers. The table came from immunoSEQ multiplex PCR; TCRdb's copy has only in-frame clones and leaves some out. The sample shows tens of thousands of clones, around 85% of them seen only once. CDR1 MNHNS and CDR2 SASEGT come from the germline V gene. The V end was cut by 7 bases, the J end by 3 bases, with 5 bases between. CDR3 length: 11 amino acids. The specimen comprised CD4+ or CD8+ T cells sorted from blood, sampled in a trial of the OX40 agonist ivuxolimab. The chain recombines TRBV6-1 with TRBJ2-3; no reliable D call. This TCR came from an adult with an advanced solid tumor such as melanoma, head and neck, liver or kidney cancer. CDR3 protein: CASTRTDTQYF. The CDR3 DNA reads TGTGCCAGCACTAGGACAGATACGCAGTATTTT.